A single T cell receptor beta chain is shown here with its context. The data derive from a study of blood T cell repertoires in COVID-19. Study overall: PBMCs, B-cell-depleted T cells, or T cells were the source of the cDNA or gDNA that made up the material.

Trimming pared 3 bases from V and 3 bases from J, leaving 15 bases between. The CDR3 runs to 15 residues. Germline CDR1 is MGHDK and CDR2 is SYGVNS. As handled by the study authors: Researchers report that nucleated cell counts were estimated from reference gene primer amplification. The data were produced by immunoSEQ multiplex PCR, yet TCRdb's version contains in-frame clones alone and is incomplete. From that table come the V and J calls and clone size; the DNA was used to work out D and trimming. Of fewer than 700,000 clones listed, around 90% were seen once; the top ten hold around 8%. The Seattle site enrolled patients during active infection and followed them longitudinally.

Source material: peripheral blood. The chain is built from TRBV25-1 and TRBJ2-7; D might be TRBD1 (6 bases). The origin of this receptor is a woman aged 45-65 years with COVID-19, enrolled during active disease. The CDR3 sequence: CASSEPGQGSYEQYF. The CDR3 nucleotides read TGTGCCAGCAGTGAGCCGGGGCAGGGGAGCTACGAGCAGTACTTC.